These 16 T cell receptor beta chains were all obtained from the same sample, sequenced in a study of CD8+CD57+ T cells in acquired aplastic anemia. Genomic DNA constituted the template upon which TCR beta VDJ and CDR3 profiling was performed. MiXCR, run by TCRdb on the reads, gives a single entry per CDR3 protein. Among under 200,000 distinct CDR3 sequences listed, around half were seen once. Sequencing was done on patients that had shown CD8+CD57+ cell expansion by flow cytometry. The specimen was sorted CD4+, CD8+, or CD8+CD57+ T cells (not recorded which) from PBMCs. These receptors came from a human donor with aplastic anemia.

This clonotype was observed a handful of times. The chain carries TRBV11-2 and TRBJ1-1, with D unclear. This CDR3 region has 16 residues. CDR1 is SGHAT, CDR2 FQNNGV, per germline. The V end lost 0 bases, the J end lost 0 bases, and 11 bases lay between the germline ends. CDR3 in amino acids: CASSLDAGVMNTEAFF. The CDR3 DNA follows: TGTGCCAGCAGCTTAGACGCCGGAGTCATGAACACTGAAGCTTTCTTT.

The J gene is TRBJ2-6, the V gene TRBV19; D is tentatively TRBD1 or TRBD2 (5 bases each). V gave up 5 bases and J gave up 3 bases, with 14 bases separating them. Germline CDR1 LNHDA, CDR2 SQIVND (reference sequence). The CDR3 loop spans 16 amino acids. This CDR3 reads CASSVTGAGGANVLTF. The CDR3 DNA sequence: TGTGCCAGTAGTGTTACCGGGGCTGGTGGGGCCAACGTCCTGACTTTC.

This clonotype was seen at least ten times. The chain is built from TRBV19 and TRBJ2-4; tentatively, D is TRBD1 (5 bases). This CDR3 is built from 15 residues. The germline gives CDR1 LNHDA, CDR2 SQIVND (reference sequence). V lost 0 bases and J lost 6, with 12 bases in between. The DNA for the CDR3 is TGTGCCAGTAGTATAGATGTGAGACAGAGAAACATTCAGTACTTC. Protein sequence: CASSIDVRQRNIQYF.

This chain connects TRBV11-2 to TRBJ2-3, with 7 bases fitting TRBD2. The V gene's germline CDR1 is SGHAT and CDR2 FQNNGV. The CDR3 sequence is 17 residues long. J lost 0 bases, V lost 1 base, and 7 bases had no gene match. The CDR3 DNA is TGTGCCAGCAGCTTAGTAGTGACTAGCAGAAGCACAGATACGCAGTATTTT. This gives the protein CASSLVVTSRSTDTQYF. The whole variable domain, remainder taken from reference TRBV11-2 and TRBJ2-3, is EAGVAQSPRYKIIEKRQSVAFWCNPISGHATLYWYQQILGQGPKLLIQFQNNGVVDDSQLPKDRFSAERLKGVDSTLKIQPAKLEDSAVYLCASSLVVTSRSTDTQYFGPGTRLTVL.

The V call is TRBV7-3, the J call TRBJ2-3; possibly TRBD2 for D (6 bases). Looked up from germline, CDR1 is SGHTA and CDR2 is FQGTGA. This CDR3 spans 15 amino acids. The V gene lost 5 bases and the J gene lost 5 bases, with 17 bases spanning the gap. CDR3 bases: TGTGCCAGCAGCATCAGCGGAGGCGGGATAGATACGCAGTATTTT. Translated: CASSISGGGIDTQYF.

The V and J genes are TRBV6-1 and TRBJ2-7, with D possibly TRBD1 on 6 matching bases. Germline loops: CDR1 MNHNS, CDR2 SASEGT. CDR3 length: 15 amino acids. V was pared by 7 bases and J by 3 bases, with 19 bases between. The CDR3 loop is CASTPRGTLHYEQYF. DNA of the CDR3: TGTGCCAGCACCCCGAGAGGGACATTACACTACGAGCAGTACTTC.

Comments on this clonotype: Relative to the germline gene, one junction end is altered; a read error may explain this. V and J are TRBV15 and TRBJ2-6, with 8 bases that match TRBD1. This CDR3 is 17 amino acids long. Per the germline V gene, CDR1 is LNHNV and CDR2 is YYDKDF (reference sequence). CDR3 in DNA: TGTGCCACCAGCAGTGACAGGGGCGGTTCTGGGGCCAACGCCCTGACTTTC. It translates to CATSSDRGGSGANALTF.

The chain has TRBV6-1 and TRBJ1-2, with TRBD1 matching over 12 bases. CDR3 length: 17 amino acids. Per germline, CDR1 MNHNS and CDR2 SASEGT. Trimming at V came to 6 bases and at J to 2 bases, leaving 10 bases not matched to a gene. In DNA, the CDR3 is TGTGCCAGCAGAGATACCGGGACAGGGGGCAAAAACTATGGCTACACCTTC. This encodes CASRDTGTGGKNYGYTF.

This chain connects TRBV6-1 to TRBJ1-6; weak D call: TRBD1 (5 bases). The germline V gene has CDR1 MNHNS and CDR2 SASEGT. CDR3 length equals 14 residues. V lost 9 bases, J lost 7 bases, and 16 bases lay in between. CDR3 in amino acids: CASSPDTLNSPLHF. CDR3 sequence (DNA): TGTGCCAGTTCCCCGGACACCTTGAATTCACCCCTCCACTTT.

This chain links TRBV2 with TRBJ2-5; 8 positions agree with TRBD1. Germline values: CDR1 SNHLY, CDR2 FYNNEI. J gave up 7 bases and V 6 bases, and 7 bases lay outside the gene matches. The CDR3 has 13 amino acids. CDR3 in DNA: TGTGCCAGCAGAGATGGACAGGGCGGGACCCAGTACTTC. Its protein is CASRDGQGGTQYF.

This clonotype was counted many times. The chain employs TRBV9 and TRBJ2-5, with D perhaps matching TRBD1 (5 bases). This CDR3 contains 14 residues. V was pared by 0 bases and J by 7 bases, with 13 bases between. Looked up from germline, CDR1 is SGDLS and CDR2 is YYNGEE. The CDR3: CASSVAGQGSTQYF. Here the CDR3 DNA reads TGTGCCAGCAGCGTAGCTGGGCAGGGTTCGACCCAGTACTTC.

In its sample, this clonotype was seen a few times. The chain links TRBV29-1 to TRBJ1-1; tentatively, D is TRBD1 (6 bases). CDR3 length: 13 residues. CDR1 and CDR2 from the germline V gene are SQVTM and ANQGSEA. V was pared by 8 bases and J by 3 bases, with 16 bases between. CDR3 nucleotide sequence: TGCAGCAGAGCGGACAGATCGGACACTGAAGCTTTCTTT. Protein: CSRADRSDTEAFF.

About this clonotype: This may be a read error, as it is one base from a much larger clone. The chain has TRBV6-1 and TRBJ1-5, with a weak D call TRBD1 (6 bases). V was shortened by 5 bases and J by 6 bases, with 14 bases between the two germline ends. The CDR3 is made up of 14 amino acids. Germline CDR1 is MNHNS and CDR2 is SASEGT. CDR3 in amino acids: CASSTSRGCQPQHF. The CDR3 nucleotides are TGTGCCAGCAGTACGAGTAGGGGGTGTCAGCCCCAGCATTTT.

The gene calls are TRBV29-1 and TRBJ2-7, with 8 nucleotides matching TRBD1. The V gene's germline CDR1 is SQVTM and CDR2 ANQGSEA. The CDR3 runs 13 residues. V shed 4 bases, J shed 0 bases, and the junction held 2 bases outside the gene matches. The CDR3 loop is CSVATGGSYEQYF. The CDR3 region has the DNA TGCAGCGTTGCCACAGGGGGCTCCTACGAGCAGTACTTC.

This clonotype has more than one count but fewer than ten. The CDR3 is CATSGDRGQVNEQFF. CDR3 DNA: TGTGCCACCTCAGGGGACAGGGGGCAAGTCAATGAGCAGTTCTTC. The rearrangement links TRBV25-1 to TRBJ2-1; 12 bases fit TRBD1. Germline V CDR1 and CDR2: MGHDK, SYGVNS. This CDR3 has 15 residues. Trimming removed 10 bases from V and 6 bases from J; junction bases left unmatched: 10.

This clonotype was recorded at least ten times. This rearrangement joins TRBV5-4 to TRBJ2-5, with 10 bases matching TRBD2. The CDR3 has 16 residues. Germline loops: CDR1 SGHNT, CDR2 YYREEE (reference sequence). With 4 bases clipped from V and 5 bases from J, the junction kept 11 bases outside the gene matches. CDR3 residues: CASSPRASGSYETQYF. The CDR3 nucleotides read TGTGCCAGCAGCCCCCGGGCTAGCGGGAGTTACGAGACCCAGTACTTC.